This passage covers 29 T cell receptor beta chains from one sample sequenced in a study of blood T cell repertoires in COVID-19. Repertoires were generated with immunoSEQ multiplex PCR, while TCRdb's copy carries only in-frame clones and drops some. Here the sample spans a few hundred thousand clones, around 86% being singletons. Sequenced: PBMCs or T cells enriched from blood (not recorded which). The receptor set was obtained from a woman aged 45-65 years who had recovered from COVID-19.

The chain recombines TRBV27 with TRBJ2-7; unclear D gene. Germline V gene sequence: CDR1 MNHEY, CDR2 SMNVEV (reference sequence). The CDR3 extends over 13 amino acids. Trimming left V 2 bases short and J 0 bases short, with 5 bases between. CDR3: CASSLATSYEQYF. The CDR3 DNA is TGTGCCAGCAGTTTAGCTACCTCCTACGAGCAGTACTTC.

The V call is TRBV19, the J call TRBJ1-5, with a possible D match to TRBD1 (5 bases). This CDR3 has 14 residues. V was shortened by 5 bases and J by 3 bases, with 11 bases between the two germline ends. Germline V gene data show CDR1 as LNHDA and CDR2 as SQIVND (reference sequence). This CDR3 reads CASSVQGNNQPQHF. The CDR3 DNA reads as TGTGCCAGTAGTGTCCAGGGTAACAATCAGCCCCAGCATTTT.

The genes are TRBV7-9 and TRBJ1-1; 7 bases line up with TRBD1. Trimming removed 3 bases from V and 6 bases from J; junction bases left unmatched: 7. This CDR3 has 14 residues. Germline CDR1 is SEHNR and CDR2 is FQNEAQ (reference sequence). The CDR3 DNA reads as TGTGCCAGCAGCTTCAGAAGGACAGGTTCTGAAGCTTTCTTT. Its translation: CASSFRRTGSEAFF.

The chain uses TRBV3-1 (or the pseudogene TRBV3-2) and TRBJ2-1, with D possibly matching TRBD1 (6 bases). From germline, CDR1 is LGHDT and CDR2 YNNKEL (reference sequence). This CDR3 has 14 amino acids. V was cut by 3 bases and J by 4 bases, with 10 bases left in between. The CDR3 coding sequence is TGTGCCAGCAGCCAGGAACAGGGATACAATGAGCAGTTCTTC. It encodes CASSQEQGYNEQFF.

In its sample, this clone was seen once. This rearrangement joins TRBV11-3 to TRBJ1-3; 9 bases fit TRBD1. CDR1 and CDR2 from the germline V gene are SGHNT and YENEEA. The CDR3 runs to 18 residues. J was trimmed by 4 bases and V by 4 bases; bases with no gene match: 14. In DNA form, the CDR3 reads TGTGCCAGCAGCTCCCCGAGGGGACAGGGAGTCCGCGGAAACACCATATATTTT. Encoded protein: CASSSPRGQGVRGNTIYF.

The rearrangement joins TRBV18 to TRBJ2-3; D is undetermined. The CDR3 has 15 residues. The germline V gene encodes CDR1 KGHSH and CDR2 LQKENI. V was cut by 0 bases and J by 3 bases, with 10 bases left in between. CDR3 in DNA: TGTGCCAGCTCACCACCTTGGGCTGAGACAGATACGCAGTATTTT. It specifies CASSPPWAETDTQYF.

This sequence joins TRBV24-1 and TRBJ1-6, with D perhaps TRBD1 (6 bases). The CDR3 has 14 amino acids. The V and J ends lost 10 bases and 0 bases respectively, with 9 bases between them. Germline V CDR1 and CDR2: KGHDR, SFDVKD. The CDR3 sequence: CATRGSSYNSPLHF. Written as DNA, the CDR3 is TGTGCCACTAGGGGGAGCTCCTATAATTCACCCCTCCACTTT.

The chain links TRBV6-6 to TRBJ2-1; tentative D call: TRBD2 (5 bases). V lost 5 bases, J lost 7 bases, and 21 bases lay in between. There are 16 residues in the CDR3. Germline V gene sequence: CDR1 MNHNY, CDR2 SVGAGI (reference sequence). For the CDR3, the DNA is TGTGCCAGCAGTCGTCCAGTCGGAGGTTCGGGTAATGAGCAGTTCTTC. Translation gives CASSRPVGGSGNEQFF.

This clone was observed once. The CDR3 protein is CSVGGTRETQYF. The CDR3 region has the DNA TGCAGCGTCGGCGGGACCCGTGAGACCCAGTACTTC. V gene TRBV29-1 combines with J gene TRBJ2-5, with D possibly TRBD2 on 6 matching bases. Trimming shortened V by 6 bases and J by 5 bases, and 13 bases separated the two germline ends. Per germline, CDR1 SQVTM and CDR2 ANQGSEA. The CDR3 is 12 amino acids.

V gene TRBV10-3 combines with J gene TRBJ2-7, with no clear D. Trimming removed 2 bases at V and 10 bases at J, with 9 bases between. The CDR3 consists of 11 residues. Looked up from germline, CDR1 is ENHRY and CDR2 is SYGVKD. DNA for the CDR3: TGTGCCATCAGTGAGGGGCCCTTACAGTACTTC. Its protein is CAISEGPLQYF.

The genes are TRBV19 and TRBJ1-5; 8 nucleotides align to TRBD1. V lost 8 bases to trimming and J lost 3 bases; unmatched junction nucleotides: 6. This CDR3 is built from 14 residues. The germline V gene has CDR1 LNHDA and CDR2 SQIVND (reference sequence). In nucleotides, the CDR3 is TGTGCCAGTTCCGGACAGGGATTCAATCAGCCCCAGCATTTT. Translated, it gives CASSGQGFNQPQHF.

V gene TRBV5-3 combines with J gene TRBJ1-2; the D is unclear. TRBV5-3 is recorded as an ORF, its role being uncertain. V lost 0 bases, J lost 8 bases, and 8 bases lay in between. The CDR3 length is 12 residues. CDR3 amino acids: CARSLDRRGYTF. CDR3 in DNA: TGTGCCAGAAGCTTGGACCGGCGGGGCTACACCTTC.

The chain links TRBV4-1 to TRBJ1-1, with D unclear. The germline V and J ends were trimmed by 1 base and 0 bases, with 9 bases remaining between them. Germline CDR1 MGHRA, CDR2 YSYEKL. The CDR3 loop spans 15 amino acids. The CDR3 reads CASSQGEWLNTEAFF. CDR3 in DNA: TGCGCCAGCAGCCAAGGTGAGTGGTTGAACACTGAAGCTTTCTTT.

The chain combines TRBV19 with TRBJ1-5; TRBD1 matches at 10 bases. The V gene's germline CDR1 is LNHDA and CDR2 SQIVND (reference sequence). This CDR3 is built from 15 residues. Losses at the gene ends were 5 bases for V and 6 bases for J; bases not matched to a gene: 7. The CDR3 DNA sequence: TGTGCCAGTAGTCCGACAGGGGGCTTCTTTCAGCCCCAGCATTTT. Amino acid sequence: CASSPTGGFFQPQHF.

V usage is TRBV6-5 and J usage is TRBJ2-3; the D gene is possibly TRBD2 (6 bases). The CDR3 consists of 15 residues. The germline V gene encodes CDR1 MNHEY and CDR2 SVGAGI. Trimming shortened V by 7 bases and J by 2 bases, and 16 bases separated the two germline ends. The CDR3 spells CASKEGQGITDTQYF. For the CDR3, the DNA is TGTGCCAGCAAGGAGGGGCAAGGAATCACAGATACGCAGTATTTT.

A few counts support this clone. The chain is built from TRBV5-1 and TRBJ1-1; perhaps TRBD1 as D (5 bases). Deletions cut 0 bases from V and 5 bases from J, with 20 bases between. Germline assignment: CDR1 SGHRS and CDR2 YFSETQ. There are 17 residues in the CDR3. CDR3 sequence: CASSLGSVPWGRTEAFF. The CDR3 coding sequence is TGCGCCAGCAGCTTGGGCAGTGTACCTTGGGGGAGGACTGAAGCTTTCTTT. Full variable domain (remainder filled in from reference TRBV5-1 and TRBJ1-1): KAGVTQTPRYLIKTRGQQVTLSCSPISGHRSVSWYQQTPGQGLQFLFEYFSETQRNKGNFPGRFSGRQFSNSRSEMNVSTLELGDSALYLCASSLGSVPWGRTEAFFGQGTRLTVV.

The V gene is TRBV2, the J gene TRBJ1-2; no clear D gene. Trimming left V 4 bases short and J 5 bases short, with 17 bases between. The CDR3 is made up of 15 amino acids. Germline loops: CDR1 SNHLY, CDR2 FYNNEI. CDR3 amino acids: CASSAGVAGIYGYTF. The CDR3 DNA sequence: TGTGCCAGCAGTGCCGGGGTGGCGGGGATTTATGGCTACACCTTC.

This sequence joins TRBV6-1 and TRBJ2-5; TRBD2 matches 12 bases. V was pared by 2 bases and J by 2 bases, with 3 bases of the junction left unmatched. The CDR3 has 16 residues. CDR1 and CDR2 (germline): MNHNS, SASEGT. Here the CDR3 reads CASSELAGGQQETQYF. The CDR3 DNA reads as TGTGCCAGCAGTGAACTAGCGGGGGGGCAACAAGAGACCCAGTACTTC.

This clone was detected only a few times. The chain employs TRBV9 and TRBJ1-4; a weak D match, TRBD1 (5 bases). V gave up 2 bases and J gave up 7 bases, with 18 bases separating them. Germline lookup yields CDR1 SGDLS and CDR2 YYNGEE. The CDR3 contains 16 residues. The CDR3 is CASSVSSGGRSEKLFF. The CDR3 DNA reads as TGTGCCAGCAGCGTTTCCTCGGGGGGGAGGAGTGAAAAACTGTTTTTT.

CDR3 region: CASSQDETGGRLNEQFF. For the CDR3, the DNA is TGCGCCAGCAGCCAAGACGAAACAGGGGGGAGATTAAATGAGCAGTTCTTC. The V gene is TRBV4-3, the J gene TRBJ2-1; 8 bases align to TRBD1. The CDR3 is 17 amino acids. Germline V CDR1 and CDR2: LGHNA, YSLEER. V lost 0 bases and J lost 7; bases outside the gene matches: 11.

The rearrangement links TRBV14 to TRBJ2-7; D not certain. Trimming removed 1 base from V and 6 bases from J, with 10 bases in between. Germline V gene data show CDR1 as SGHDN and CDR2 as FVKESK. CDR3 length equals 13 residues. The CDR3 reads CASSQGSTSEQYF. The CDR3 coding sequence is TGTGCCAGCAGCCAAGGGTCCACCAGCGAGCAGTACTTC.

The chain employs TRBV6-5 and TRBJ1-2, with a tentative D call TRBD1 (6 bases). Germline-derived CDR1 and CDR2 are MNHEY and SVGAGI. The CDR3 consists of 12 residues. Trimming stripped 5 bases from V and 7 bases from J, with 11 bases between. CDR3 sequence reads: CASSNREGGYTF. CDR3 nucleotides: TGTGCCAGCAGTAACAGGGAGGGTGGCTACACCTTC.

This CDR3 reads CASSKNSLFGGQETQYF. Here the CDR3 DNA reads TGTGCCAGTAGTAAAAATAGCCTTTTCGGCGGCCAAGAGACCCAGTACTTC. The rearrangement links TRBV19 to TRBJ2-5, with D unclear. CDR1 LNHDA and CDR2 SQIVND come from the germline V gene (reference sequence). CDR3 length: 17 amino acids. V was shortened by 4 bases and J by 1 base, with 19 bases between the two germline ends.

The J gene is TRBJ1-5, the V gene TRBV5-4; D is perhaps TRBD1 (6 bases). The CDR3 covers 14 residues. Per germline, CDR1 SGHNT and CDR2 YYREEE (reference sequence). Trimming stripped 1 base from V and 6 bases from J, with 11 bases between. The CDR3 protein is CASSLQGTSQPQHF. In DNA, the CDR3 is TGTGCCAGCAGCTTGCAGGGGACGAGTCAGCCCCAGCATTTT. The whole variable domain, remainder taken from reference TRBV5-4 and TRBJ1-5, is ETGVTQSPTHLIKTRGQQVTLRCSSQSGHNTVSWYQQALGQGPQFIFQYYREEENGRGNFPPRFSGLQFPNYSSELNVNALELDDSALYLCASSLQGTSQPQHFGDGTRLSIL.

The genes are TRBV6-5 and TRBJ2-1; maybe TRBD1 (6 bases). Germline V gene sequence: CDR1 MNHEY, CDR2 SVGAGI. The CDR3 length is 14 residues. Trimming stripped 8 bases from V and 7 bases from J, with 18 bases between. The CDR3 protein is CASSGQGIVNEQFF. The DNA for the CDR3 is TGTGCCAGCTCAGGCCAGGGGATAGTTAATGAGCAGTTCTTC.

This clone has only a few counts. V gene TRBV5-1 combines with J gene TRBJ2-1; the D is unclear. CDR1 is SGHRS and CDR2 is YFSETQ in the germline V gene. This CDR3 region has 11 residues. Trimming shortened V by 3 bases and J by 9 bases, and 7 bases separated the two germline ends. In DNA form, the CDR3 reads TGCGCCAGCAGCTCTCAGGTTGAGCAGTTCTTC. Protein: CASSSQVEQFF.

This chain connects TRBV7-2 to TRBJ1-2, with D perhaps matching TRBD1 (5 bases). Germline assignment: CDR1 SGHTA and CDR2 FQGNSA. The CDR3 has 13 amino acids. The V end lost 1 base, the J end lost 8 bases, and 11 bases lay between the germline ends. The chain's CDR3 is CASSLDGGWGYTF. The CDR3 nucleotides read TGTGCCAGCAGCTTAGATGGGGGGTGGGGCTACACCTTC.

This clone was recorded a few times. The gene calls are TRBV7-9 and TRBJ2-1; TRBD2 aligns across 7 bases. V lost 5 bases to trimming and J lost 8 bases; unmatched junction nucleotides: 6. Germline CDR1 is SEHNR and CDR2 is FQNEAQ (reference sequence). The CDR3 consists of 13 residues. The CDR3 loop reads CASSPRGRDEQFF. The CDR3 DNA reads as TGTGCCAGCAGCCCACGGGGGAGGGATGAGCAGTTCTTC.

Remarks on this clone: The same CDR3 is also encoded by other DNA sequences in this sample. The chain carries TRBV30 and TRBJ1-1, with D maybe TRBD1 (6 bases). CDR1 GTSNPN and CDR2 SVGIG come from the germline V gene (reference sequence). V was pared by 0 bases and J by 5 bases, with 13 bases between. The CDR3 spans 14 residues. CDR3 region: CAWSVPGRGTEAFF. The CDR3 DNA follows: TGTGCCTGGAGTGTACCTGGGAGGGGGACTGAAGCTTTCTTT.